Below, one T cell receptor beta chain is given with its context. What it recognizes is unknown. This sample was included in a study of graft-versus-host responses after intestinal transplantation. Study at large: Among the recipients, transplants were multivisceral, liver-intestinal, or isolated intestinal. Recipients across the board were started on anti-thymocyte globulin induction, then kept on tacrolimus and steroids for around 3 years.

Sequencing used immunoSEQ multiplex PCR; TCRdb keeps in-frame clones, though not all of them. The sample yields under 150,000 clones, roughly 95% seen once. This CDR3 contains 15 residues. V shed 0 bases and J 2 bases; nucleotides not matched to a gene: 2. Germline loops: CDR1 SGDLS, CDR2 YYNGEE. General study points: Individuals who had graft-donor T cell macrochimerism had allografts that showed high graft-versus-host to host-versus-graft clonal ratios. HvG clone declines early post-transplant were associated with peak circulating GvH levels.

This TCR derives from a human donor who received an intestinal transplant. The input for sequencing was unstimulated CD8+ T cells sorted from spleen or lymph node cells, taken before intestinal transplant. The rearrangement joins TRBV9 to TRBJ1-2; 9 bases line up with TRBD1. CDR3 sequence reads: CASSVAGQGNYGYTF. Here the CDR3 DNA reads TGTGCCAGCAGCGTAGCCGGACAGGGGAACTATGGCTACACCTTC.